These 20 T cell receptor beta chains were sequenced from one sample in a study of memory CD4+ T cells and cytomegalovirus serostatus. The protocol was immunoSEQ multiplex PCR, while the TCRdb copy is restricted to in-frame clones and leaves out a portion. The sample carries fewer than 50,000 clones, 79% recorded once. The sort gate was single viable CD3+CD4+CD8-CD45RO+ cells for memory CD4+ T cells. The sample taken for sequencing was memory CD4+ T cells from blood. The receptor set was obtained from an adult in good health and CMV-seropositive.

This rearrangement joins TRBV19 to TRBJ2-7; 9 bases are shared with TRBD1. V lost 1 base, J lost 4 bases, and 20 bases stayed unmatched. The CDR3 spans 20 residues. Germline V CDR1 and CDR2: LNHDA, SQIVND (reference sequence). CDR3 bases: TGTGCCAGTAGTATAGTCGGGGACGGGACAGGGAATACCAATAGGTACGAGCAGTACTTC. Protein product: CASSIVGDGTGNTNRYEQYF.

This clone was found once. The V call is TRBV7-2, the J call TRBJ2-7; 9 bases are shared with TRBD2. Germline-derived CDR1 and CDR2 are SGHTA and FQGNSA. The V gene end was trimmed by 2 bases and the J gene end by 2 bases; junction bases not matched to a gene: 4. There are 15 residues in the CDR3. The CDR3: CASSLLAGPTYEQYF. In DNA, the CDR3 is TGTGCCAGCAGCTTACTAGCGGGACCCACCTACGAGCAGTACTTC.

The V call is TRBV28, the J call TRBJ2-2; D may be TRBD2 (5 bases). Germline V gene data show CDR1 as MDHEN and CDR2 as SYDVKM. Trimming cost V 7 bases and J 4 bases, with 10 bases left between them. This CDR3 is built from 13 residues. This CDR3 is CASTSAGTGELFF. The CDR3 bases are TGTGCCAGCACTTCGGCGGGCACCGGGGAGCTGTTTTTT.

The chain uses TRBV2 and TRBJ2-5; D remains ambiguous. V shed 7 bases and J shed 5 bases, with 17 bases lying between them. CDR3 length: 14 amino acids. Germline CDR1 is SNHLY and CDR2 is FYNNEI. The CDR3 nucleotides are TGTGCCAGCAAGGTTGGACCGCCGATGGAGACCCAGTACTTC. Translation: CASKVGPPMETQYF. Filled out from reference TRBV2 and TRBJ2-5, the complete variable domain reads EPEVTQTPSHQVTQMGQEVILRCVPISNHLYFYWYRQILGQKVEFLVSFYNNEISEKSEIFDDQFSVERPDGSNFTLKIRSTKLEDSAMYFCASKVGPPMETQYFGPGTRLLVL.

This clone occurred once. This chain links TRBV4-3 with TRBJ1-1; possibly TRBD1 for D (6 bases). CDR3 length: 15 amino acids. Looked up from germline, CDR1 is LGHNA and CDR2 is YSLEER. The ends were cut back, 6 bases at V and 5 bases at J, with 19 bases in the middle. Here the CDR3 DNA reads TGCGCCAGCAGGAGGGACACCCGCACAATTACTGAAGCTTTCTTT. Translated, it gives CASRRDTRTITEAFF.

This clone has more than one count but fewer than ten. The chain couples TRBV18 to TRBJ1-2, with 9 bases matching TRBD1. The J segment lost 7 bases and the V segment lost 2 bases, leaving 5 bases of the junction unmatched. The CDR3 extends over 14 amino acids. Germline V gene sequence: CDR1 KGHSH, CDR2 LQKENI. The CDR3 here is CASSPEGQGTGYTF. The CDR3 region has the DNA TGTGCCAGCTCACCAGAGGGACAGGGTACTGGCTACACCTTC.

The rearrangement uses TRBV6-1 and TRBJ1-5; TRBD1 agrees at 7 bases. Germline values: CDR1 MNHNS, CDR2 SASEGT. This CDR3 is 14 amino acids long. After removal of 4 bases from V and 4 bases from J, the junction contained 4 bases not matched to a gene. The CDR3 is CASSGTGGNQPQHF. Written as DNA, the CDR3 is TGTGCCAGCAGTGGGACAGGTGGAAATCAGCCCCAGCATTTT.

This rearrangement joins TRBV7-8 to TRBJ2-7; D call uncertain. This CDR3 contains 13 residues. The germline V and J ends were trimmed by 2 bases and 4 bases, with 9 bases remaining between them. CDR1 is SGHVS, CDR2 FQNEAQ, per germline. In DNA form, the CDR3 reads TGTGCCAGCAGCTTATTTGACATTTACGAGCAGTACTTC. Amino acids: CASSLFDIYEQYF.

The rearrangement uses TRBV7-2 and TRBJ1-4, with TRBD1 matching 8 bases. V lost 5 bases and J lost 3; bases outside the gene matches: 8. Germline CDR1 reads SGHTA; CDR2 reads FQGNSA. This CDR3 contains 16 residues. Here the CDR3 reads CASSRTGWSANEKLFF. The CDR3 DNA reads as TGTGCCAGCAGCCGGACAGGGTGGTCTGCTAATGAAAAACTGTTTTTT.

In its sample, this clone was seen once. The chain uses TRBV18 and TRBJ2-7; D is possibly TRBD1 (6 bases). The CDR3 covers 14 residues. V was pared by 2 bases and J by 6 bases, with 14 bases between. Germline V gene sequence: CDR1 KGHSH, CDR2 LQKENI. The CDR3 sequence: CASSPTRTDSEQYF. The CDR3 DNA follows: TGTGCCAGCTCACCAACTAGGACAGACTCCGAGCAGTACTTC.

V usage is TRBV2 and J usage is TRBJ1-4; D is undetermined. V dropped 2 bases and J dropped 7 bases, with 5 bases sitting between them. The CDR3 consists of 12 residues. CDR1 and CDR2 from the germline V gene are SNHLY and FYNNEI. The DNA of the CDR3 is TGTGCCAGCAGTGAAATGGGTGAAAAACTGTTTTTT. Translating it yields CASSEMGEKLFF.

The genes are TRBV5-4 and TRBJ1-2; TRBD1 matches 12 bases. The CDR3 sequence is 16 residues long. Germline trimming cut 3 bases from V and 5 bases from J; bases unmatched to any gene: 8. Germline CDR1 reads SGHNT; CDR2 reads YYREEE (reference sequence). CDR3 sequence (DNA): TGTGCCAGCAGCTGGGGACAGGGGGCCCGTCGGTATGGCTACACCTTC. Residues: CASSWGQGARRYGYTF.

The CDR3 is CASSYSYRSDYGYTF. The CDR3 bases are TGTGCCAGCAGTTACTCATACAGGTCCGACTATGGCTACACCTTC. V usage is TRBV6-5 and J usage is TRBJ1-2; D is perhaps TRBD1 (5 bases). The CDR3 is made up of 15 amino acids. The germline gives CDR1 MNHEY, CDR2 SVGAGI. The V and J ends lost 0 bases and 3 bases respectively, with 11 bases between them.

This clone was seen more than once but under ten times. The V call is TRBV7-9, the J call TRBJ1-5; D is ambiguous. CDR3 length: 12 residues. The ends were cut back, 1 base at V and 11 bases at J, with 9 bases in the middle. The germline gives CDR1 SEHNR, CDR2 FQNEAQ (reference sequence). The CDR3 protein is CASSLGTQTQHF. The CDR3 DNA sequence: TGTGCCAGCAGCTTAGGTACCCAGACCCAGCATTTT.

DNA of the CDR3: TGCGCCAGCAGCTCACCCTCGGCCGGGAGCACTGAAGCTTTCTTT. This sequence encodes CASSSPSAGSTEAFF. V is TRBV5-1 and J is TRBJ1-1; no definite D call. Germline CDR1 and CDR2: SGHRS and YFSETQ. The CDR3 extends over 15 amino acids. V lost 3 bases, J lost 4 bases, and 16 bases lay in between.

The genes are TRBV5-6 and TRBJ2-2; maybe TRBD2 (5 bases). Trimming removed 5 bases from V and 6 bases from J, with 20 bases in between. The CDR3 spans 16 residues. CDR1 and CDR2 from the germline V gene are SGHDT and YYEEEE. The CDR3 sequence: CASRGGGPTNPGELFF. Here the CDR3 DNA reads TGTGCCAGCAGGGGTGGCGGGCCTACAAACCCCGGGGAGCTGTTTTTT.

V and J are TRBV6-1 and TRBJ1-3, with 8 bases matching TRBD1. The CDR3 covers 17 residues. Germline V gene lookup returns CDR1 MNHNS and CDR2 SASEGT. The V segment lost 4 bases and the J segment 2 bases; nucleotides outside the gene matches: 10. Written as DNA, the CDR3 is TGTGCCAGCAGTGGTTCCCCGGGACAGGTGACTGGAAACACCATATATTTT. Residues: CASSGSPGQVTGNTIYF.

The V gene is TRBV10-3, the J gene TRBJ1-1, with D possibly TRBD1 on 6 matching bases. The germline V and J ends were trimmed by 2 bases and 11 bases, with 15 bases remaining between them. Germline values: CDR1 ENHRY, CDR2 SYGVKD. The CDR3 extends over 13 amino acids. CDR3 DNA: TGTGCCATCAGTGAGATCAGGGGCTCAGAGGCTTTCTTT. The encoded protein is CAISEIRGSEAFF.

Details on this clone: Its ends do not fully match the called genes, so a read error is possible. The V call is TRBV2, the J call TRBJ2-3; D call uncertain. The CDR3 is 16 amino acids. Germline CDR1 reads SNHLY; CDR2 reads FYNNEI. The CDR3 sequence: CASSEGSGANTDTQYF. For the CDR3, the DNA is TGTGCCAGCAGCGAAGGTTCAGGCGCTAACACAGATACGCAGTATTTT.

This clone has just one count. V is TRBV5-1 and J is TRBJ2-5, with 10 bases that match TRBD1. CDR3 length: 15 residues. The V gene end was trimmed by 4 bases and the J gene end by 5 bases; junction bases not matched to a gene: 8. Germline V lookup: CDR1 SGHRS, CDR2 YFSETQ. CDR3 loop: CASSIPTGGGETQYF. The CDR3, as DNA: TGCGCCAGCAGCATCCCGACAGGGGGCGGTGAGACCCAGTACTTC.